A selection of T cell receptor beta chains follows, all from one sample in a study of blood T cell repertoires in COVID-19. Assay used: immunoSEQ multiplex PCR; TCRdb lists only in-frame clones, some missing. The sample lists some 490,000 clones; around nine tenths were seen once. Sequencing was done on a sample of PBMCs or T cells enriched from blood (not recorded which). The source is a woman aged 55-70 years who had recovered from COVID-19. Both conserved end residues are part of each CDR3. The D gene is left open where the match is weak. Rows may omit the clone size; those that give it use once, few, many or a size class.

D gene: .; clone size: .; V gene: TRBV29-1; J gene: TRBJ1-1; CDR3 DNA: TGCAGCGTTCCCTCATTGGGGCAAGCTTTCTTT; CDR3 protein: CSVPSLGQAFF
D gene: TRBD2; clone size: .; V gene: TRBV3-1/TRBV3-2; J gene: TRBJ2-4; CDR3 DNA: TGTGCCAGCAGCCAAGCTAGCGGGGAGATTCAGTACTTC; CDR3 protein: CASSQASGEIQYF
D gene: .; clone size: .; V gene: TRBV18; J gene: TRBJ2-5; CDR3 DNA: TGTGCCAGCTCAATCCTGGCCCAAGAGACCCAGTACTTC; CDR3 protein: CASSILAQETQYF
D gene: TRBD2; clone size: .; V gene: TRBV10-2; J gene: TRBJ2-3; CDR3 DNA: TGCGCCAGCAGGGATTTCTACGGCGGGGGGGACACAGATACGCAGTATTTT; CDR3 protein: CASRDFYGGGDTDTQYF
D gene: .; clone size: .; V gene: TRBV24-1; J gene: TRBJ2-3; CDR3 DNA: TGTGCCACCAGTGATACAGGGAGCACAGATACGCAGTATTTT; CDR3 protein: CATSDTGSTDTQYF
D gene: TRBD2; clone size: .; V gene: TRBV6-4; J gene: TRBJ2-1; CDR3 DNA: TGTGCCAGCAGTGACTCTCCGAGCGGGGGGGCCTCAAGCTACAATGAGCAGTTCTTC; CDR3 protein: CASSDSPSGGASSYNEQFF
D gene: .; clone size: .; V gene: TRBV6-2/TRBV6-3; J gene: TRBJ2-3; CDR3 DNA: TGTGCCAGCAGGCCTCCCGGACTTAGCACAGATACGCAGTATTTT; CDR3 protein: CASRPPGLSTDTQYF
D gene: .; clone size: .; V gene: TRBV4-2; J gene: TRBJ1-2; CDR3 DNA: TGTGCCAGCAGCCAAGATCTTGAGGTGCAATTCTATGGCTACACCTTC; CDR3 protein: CASSQDLEVQFYGYTF
D gene: TRBD1; clone size: once; V gene: TRBV9; J gene: TRBJ2-7; CDR3 DNA: TGTGCCAGCAGCACAACAGGGGGTTTGGACGAGCAGTACTTC; CDR3 protein: CASSTTGGLDEQYF
D gene: .; clone size: .; V gene: TRBV5-1; J gene: TRBJ2-1; CDR3 DNA: TGCGCCAGCAGCCAGGAGGTAGGGCCCTACAATGAGCAGTTCTTC; CDR3 protein: CASSQEVGPYNEQFF
D gene: .; clone size: few; V gene: TRBV3-1/TRBV3-2; J gene: TRBJ1-5; CDR3 DNA: TGTGCCAGCAGCCAGGGGGGTAGCAATCAGCCCCAGCATTTT; CDR3 protein: CASSQGGSNQPQHF
D gene: .; clone size: .; V gene: TRBV19; J gene: TRBJ2-3; CDR3 DNA: TGTGCCAGTAGTGAGGTGAGCACAGATACGCAGTATTTT; CDR3 protein: CASSEVSTDTQYF
D gene: .; clone size: .; V gene: TRBV30; J gene: TRBJ1-1; CDR3 DNA: TGTGCCTGGAGGGGCGGGCCGACTCTCCCCCTTGGGAACACTGAAGCTTTCTTT; CDR3 protein: CAWRGGPTLPLGNTEAFF